The clone carrying this T cell receptor (beta chain) was found many times. No antigen is known for it. As for time point: sample taken at primary tumor resection. Material for sequencing was whole RNA from tumor, nontumor lung or frozen PBMC, left unsorted. Samples came from roughly 72 TRACERx patients with untreated early-stage lung cancer. One entry per CDR3 protein, called by TCRdb with MiXCR from the 5' RACE reads. This sample has roughly 39,000 distinct CDR3 sequences; 6% to 7.5% occur once, and the top ten carry 35% to 55%. These data originate in a study of spatial heterogeneity in lung cancer. Study-wide context: A consistent excess of beta-chain over alpha-chain sequences was detected. The study observed each unique TCR and UMI combination more than ten times on average in raw reads.

The CDR3 covers 15 residues. V shed 6 bases and J 3 bases; nucleotides not matched to a gene: 8. Study-wide results and limits: Detection of ubiquitous tumor TCRs in blood was higher at resection than follow-up.

This sample comprised PBMCs, obtained at surgery. V and J are TRBV12-3 or TRBV12-4 and TRBJ1-5; 7 nucleotides line up with TRBD1. This clonotype originated in a female donor with early-stage non-small cell lung cancer. CDR3: CASRGRDSYNQPQHF. The CDR3 nucleotides read TGTGCCAGCAGGGGGAGGGACAGTTACAATCAGCCCCAGCATTTT.